The TCR beta chain described here comes from a study of cytomegalovirus exposure and HLA in healthy donors. The PCR ran on 60 Vbeta and 13 Jbeta primers. Profiled with immunoSEQ multiplex PCR; TCRdb holds only in-frame clones, not every one. The table has about 120,000 clones, about 60% seen once. The CDR3 totals 13 residues. The ends lost 5 bases at V and 5 bases at J; junction bases unmatched: 4. Per germline, CDR1 SGHTA and CDR2 FQGNSA. A few counts support this clone. Antigen specificity is unknown. The study, taken as a whole, reports: Further analysis, carried out later, found HLA-associated TCR beta chains more clonally expanded than equally common other chains. For TCR beta chains, V- and J-gene trimming was later linked to a missense DCLRE1C variant. There were reportedly fewer N-insertions in an Asian-associated ancestry cluster than the approximately 600-donor mean, in a later analysis.

The chain joins TRBV7-2 to TRBJ2-3; 7 bases agree with TRBD2. The clonotype comes from a man aged 35 to 55 in good health and CMV-seropositive. Sequencing used PBMCs. Written as DNA, the CDR3 is TGTGCCAGCAGCCCGGGGGGAGGAGATACGCAGTATTTT. Its translation is CASSPGGGDTQYF.